The T cell receptor beta chain under discussion was sequenced for a study of identical twins listed by TCRdb under 2016. Describing the broader study: TCR alpha and beta repertoires from monozygotic twins, unrelated adults of various ages and cord blood were deep-sequenced to test whether fetal clonotypes persist. To rule out contamination, replicate twin experiments were performed at different times with different library preparation protocols. Findings and caveats that apply to the study as a whole: Because the same donors could not be followed over many years, conclusions were based on cross-sectional statistical analysis. Abundant cord blood beta clonotypes carried fewer insertions; young adult naive repertoires showed a weaker similar trend, while memory repertoires showed none. Out-of-frame TCR alpha sequences shared between twins showed an excess of low generation-probability sequences compared with coincidental sharing between unrelated individuals. In monozygotic twins, out-of-frame TCR alpha sharing was systematically underestimated by recombination models, although the models agreed with sharing between unrelated individuals. Excess twin sharing in beta out-of-frame sequences was weaker because fewer shared sequences lowered the signal-to-noise ratio. Invariant T cells such as MAIT and iNKT could partly confound zero-insertion analyses, although diverse VJ usage argued against such confounding for most clonotypes.

This clonotype was detected ten times or more. Its recognized antigen is unknown. Base qualities are missing; no much larger clone stands one base away. The library was produced with 5' RACE. The instrument given in TCRdb is Illumina HiSeq 2000. A universal primer binding site was introduced by template switching, and a unique molecular identifier was present in the final cDNA, enabling accurate counting of TCR cDNA molecules. Specific primers in the conserved constant-segment region were used to synthesize first-strand cDNA for TCR alpha and beta chains. To control for contamination, every cDNA library was double barcoded, receiving both a SMART-Mk sample barcode and Illumina barcodes. TruSeq adapter sequences and Illumina sample barcodes were added in two successive PCR steps. The Illumina HiSeq platform was used with custom primers to sequence TCR alpha and beta cDNA libraries. Processing in the source paper ran as follows. Raw reads were processed with MiGEC to extract unique molecular identifiers, and MiXCR was used to determine CDR3 positions. Recombination models were inferred per individual with the repgenHMM and IGoR tools using an EM algorithm. Shared clonotypes were analyzed with the tcR package in R, and sharing was normalized by the product of cloneset sizes. Out-of-frame nonproductive sequences were analyzed to study raw recombination free of thymic and clonal selection effects. In-frame beta chains were kept once TCRdb had trimmed the public reads at Q25 with fastp and called clones with MiXCR. CDR3 protein sequences are deduplicated, and each keeps its most common genes and DNA. The V and J calls come from TCRdb's annotation, not from the publication. The sample table lists 260,000 or so distinct CDR3 sequences, approximately 7.9% of them with a count of one. The ten largest account for around 5% of the sample.

Only healthy Caucasian donors were included. The twin cohort comprised three pairs of female monozygotic twins, all aged roughly 18 to 30 years. CD4+ and CD8+ T cell populations were isolated with positive isolation kits from Invitrogen. Including cysteine and phenylalanine, the CDR3 has 13 amino acids. CDR3 DNA only is kept here, 39 bases in frame from base 1. Cut back by 8 bases and 3 bases, the V and J ends lie 10 bases apart. CDR1 and CDR2 were assigned from the germline V gene (reference sequence) as MNHEY and SMNVEV. In addition, the sample was reused for a study of yellow fever vaccine responses in identical twins. Reported in the second study: The authors reported that the T cell response to vaccination in identical twins appeared partly convergent and partly personalized. The study precisely tracked vaccine-responding T cell clones in identical twins.

The sequence came from a woman aged 18-29 years in good health. The V gene is TRBV27 and the J gene is TRBJ1-4, and possibly TRBD1, on 6 matching bases. The sample taken for sequencing was CD8+ T cells sorted from blood. The CDR3 corresponds to CASAGAANEKLFF. The bases read TGTGCCAGCGCGGGGGCAGCTAATGAAAAACTGTTTTTT.